Below are 3 T cell receptor beta chains sequenced from a single sample in a study of T cell responses to AZD1222 COVID-19 vaccine. The assay was immunoSEQ multiplex PCR, and TCRdb's table has in-frame clones only and misses some. The sample includes 100,000 or so clones, about 86% seen only once; the top ten take roughly 1.4%. This specimen consisted of peripheral blood, obtained on day 0 of AZD1222 vaccination. All receptors come from an adult in good health.

With respect to this clone: Other DNA sequences of this sample code for an identical CDR3. V is TRBV18 and J is TRBJ2-3; D remains unclear. The CDR3 sequence is 13 residues long. The germline V gene encodes CDR1 KGHSH and CDR2 LQKENI. With 3 bases removed from V and 0 bases from J, the gap between germline ends came to 4 bases. In DNA form, the CDR3 reads TGTGCCAGCTCACCGCCTAGCACAGATACGCAGTATTTT. Protein sequence: CASSPPSTDTQYF.

The genes are TRBV10-2 and TRBJ2-7; TRBD2 might be the D (5 bases). CDR3 length equals 14 residues. The V gene lost 7 bases and the J gene lost 4 bases, with 17 bases spanning the gap. Germline CDR1 reads WSHSY; CDR2 reads SAAADI. The CDR3 DNA reads as TGCGCCAGCACTCAACAAGGTAGCGTTTACGAGCAGTACTTC. This gives the protein CASTQQGSVYEQYF.

This chain connects TRBV19 to TRBJ2-1, with D uncertain. Germline CDR1 is LNHDA and CDR2 is SQIVND (reference sequence). Trimming left V 6 bases short and J 4 bases short, with 10 bases between. This CDR3 spans 13 amino acids. The CDR3 region is CASSLGQYNEQFF. DNA for the CDR3: TGTGCCAGTAGCTTAGGTCAGTACAATGAGCAGTTCTTC.